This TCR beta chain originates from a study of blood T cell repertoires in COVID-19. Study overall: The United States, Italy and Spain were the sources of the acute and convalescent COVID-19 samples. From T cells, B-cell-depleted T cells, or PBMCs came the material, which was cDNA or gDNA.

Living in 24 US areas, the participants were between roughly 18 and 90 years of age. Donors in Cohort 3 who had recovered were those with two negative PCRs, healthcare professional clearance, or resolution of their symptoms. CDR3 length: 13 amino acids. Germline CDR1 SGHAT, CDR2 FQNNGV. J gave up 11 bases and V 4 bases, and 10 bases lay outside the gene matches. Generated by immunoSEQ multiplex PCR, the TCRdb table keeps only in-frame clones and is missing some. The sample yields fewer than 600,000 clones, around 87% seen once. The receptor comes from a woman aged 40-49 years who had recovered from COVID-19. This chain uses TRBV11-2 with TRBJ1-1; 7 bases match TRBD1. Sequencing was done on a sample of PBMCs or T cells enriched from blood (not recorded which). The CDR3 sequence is CASSSPRQGGAFF. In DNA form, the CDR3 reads TGTGCCAGCAGCTCCCCACGACAGGGTGGTGCTTTCTTT.